This TCR beta chain originates from a study of identifying expanded T cells in peripheral blood. This CDR3 is built from 16 residues. Here immunoSEQ multiplex PCR was the method, and the copy in TCRdb shows in-frame clones only, minus some. The repertoire includes about 100,000 clones, around 90% of them detected once, and about 5.9% sits in the top ten. The chain combines TRBV12-1 with TRBJ1-4; TRBD1, as called in the table, went unchecked against the DNA. TRBV12-1 is a known pseudogene. Material for sequencing was blood. The receptor comes from a person aged 18-70 years in good health. The CDR3 loop reads CASPGGIKEDNEKLFF. CDR3 sequence (DNA): TGTGCCAGCCCAGGGGGGATAAAAGAGGATAATGAAAAACTGTTTTTT.